The 10 T cell receptor beta chains in this list originate from one sample, sequenced in a study of T cell responses to AZD1222 COVID-19 vaccine. Libraries were prepared by immunoSEQ multiplex PCR; TCRdb keeps only in-frame clonotypes and omits some of them. Of about 120,000 clones listed, around nine tenths are singletons. Sequenced material: peripheral blood, taken on day 0 of AZD1222 vaccination. These receptors originate from an adult in good health.

The J gene is TRBJ2-5, the V gene TRBV5-1; 7 bases fit TRBD1. Germline-derived CDR1 and CDR2 are SGHRS and YFSETQ. The CDR3 extends over 14 amino acids. J gave up 5 bases and V 2 bases, and 6 bases lay outside the gene matches. The CDR3 sequence is CASSFTGAGETQYF. For the CDR3, the DNA is TGCGCCAGCAGCTTTACAGGGGCTGGGGAGACCCAGTACTTC.

The V and J genes are TRBV5-4 and TRBJ1-2; possible D gene TRBD1, 5 bases. This CDR3 region has 13 residues. Between the trimmed V and J ends, which lost 4 bases and 5 bases, there was a span of 12 bases. Germline V gives CDR1 SGHNT, CDR2 YYREEE (reference sequence). CDR3 residues: CASSPGGGYGYTF. In nucleotides, the CDR3 is TGTGCCAGCAGCCCCGGGGGGGGGTATGGCTACACCTTC. Using reference TRBV5-4 and TRBJ1-2 for the parts outside the CDR3, the full variable domain is ETGVTQSPTHLIKTRGQQVTLRCSSQSGHNTVSWYQQALGQGPQFIFQYYREEENGRGNFPPRFSGLQFPNYSSELNVNALELDDSALYLCASSPGGGYGYTFGSGTRLTVV.

This clone showed up just a few times. The V gene is TRBV27, the J gene TRBJ1-6; 8 bases fit TRBD1. CDR3 length equals 15 residues. V shed 6 bases and J 7 bases; nucleotides not matched to a gene: 8. Germline CDR1 is MNHEY and CDR2 is SMNVEV (reference sequence). For the CDR3, the DNA is TGTGCCAGCAGCCCAGACAGGGGTTTCAATTCACCCCTCCACTTT. Translation: CASSPDRGFNSPLHF.

The V and J genes are TRBV7-8 and TRBJ1-6; a possible D gene is TRBD1 (6 bases). Trimming cost V 6 bases and J 2 bases, with 20 bases left between them. CDR1 is SGHVS and CDR2 is FQNEAQ in the germline V gene. There are 18 residues in the CDR3. The chain's CDR3 is CASRRSSDRSTYNSPLHF. CDR3 coding DNA: TGTGCCAGCAGACGTAGTAGCGACAGGTCCACCTATAATTCACCCCTCCACTTT.

The chain has TRBV7-2 and TRBJ2-3; D assignment may be TRBD1 or TRBD2 (5 bases each). This CDR3 contains 15 residues. V was trimmed by 6 bases and J by 0 bases, leaving 13 bases between them. Germline CDR1 is SGHTA and CDR2 is FQGNSA. The CDR3 DNA sequence: TGTGCCAGCAGGGTTGCATGGGGGAGCACAGATACGCAGTATTTT. Its protein is CASRVAWGSTDTQYF. Looking up the rest from reference TRBV7-2 and TRBJ2-3 gives the full variable domain: GAGVSQSPSNKVTEKGKDVELRCDPISGHTALYWYRQSLGQGLEFLIYFQGNSAPDKSGLPSDRFSAERTGGSVSTLTIQRTQQEDSAVYLCASRVAWGSTDTQYFGPGTRLTVL.

This clone appeared a single time. The chain couples TRBV27 to TRBJ2-7; D is perhaps TRBD2 (5 bases). This CDR3 has 13 residues. The V end was cut by 6 bases, the J end by 2 bases, with 11 bases between. CDR1 is MNHEY, CDR2 SMNVEV, per germline (reference sequence). Here the CDR3 DNA reads TGTGCCAGCAGCCCCCGGGGAGCCTACGAGCAGTACTTC. Protein: CASSPRGAYEQYF.

This chain connects TRBV18 to TRBJ1-2; D call uncertain. In germline, CDR1 is KGHSH, CDR2 LQKENI. The CDR3 is made up of 16 amino acids. Trimming shortened V by 3 bases and J by 2 bases, and 16 bases separated the two germline ends. CDR3 protein: CASSPPQRTENYGYTF. The CDR3 region has the DNA TGTGCCAGCTCACCTCCCCAAAGGACGGAAAACTATGGCTACACCTTC.

This chain uses TRBV6-1 with TRBJ2-5, with 10 bases lining up with TRBD2. This CDR3 comprises 17 residues. The ends lost 2 bases at V and 4 bases at J; junction bases unmatched: 10. Germline V gene data show CDR1 as MNHNS and CDR2 as SASEGT. CDR3 in amino acids: CASSEPVSSGRGETQYF. CDR3 sequence (DNA): TGTGCCAGCAGTGAACCGGTTTCCAGCGGGAGGGGAGAGACCCAGTACTTC.

V usage is TRBV5-1 and J usage is TRBJ1-3; 10 bases are shared with TRBD1. This CDR3 contains 17 residues. Looked up from germline, CDR1 is SGHRS and CDR2 is YFSETQ. V gave up 0 bases and J gave up 4 bases; unmatched junction bases: 7. The CDR3 protein is CASSLAIDRGHGNTIYF. CDR3 coding DNA: TGCGCCAGCAGCTTGGCAATTGACAGGGGGCACGGAAACACCATATATTTT.

The chain carries TRBV6-4 and TRBJ1-1; no clear D. V was clipped by 3 bases and J by 1 base, with 18 bases between them. The CDR3 length is 17 residues. CDR1 MRHNA and CDR2 SNTAGT come from the germline V gene. The CDR3 reads CASSELRTTLRNTEAFF. CDR3 DNA: TGTGCCAGCAGTGAGCTAAGGACGACACTCCGGAACACTGAAGCTTTCTTT.